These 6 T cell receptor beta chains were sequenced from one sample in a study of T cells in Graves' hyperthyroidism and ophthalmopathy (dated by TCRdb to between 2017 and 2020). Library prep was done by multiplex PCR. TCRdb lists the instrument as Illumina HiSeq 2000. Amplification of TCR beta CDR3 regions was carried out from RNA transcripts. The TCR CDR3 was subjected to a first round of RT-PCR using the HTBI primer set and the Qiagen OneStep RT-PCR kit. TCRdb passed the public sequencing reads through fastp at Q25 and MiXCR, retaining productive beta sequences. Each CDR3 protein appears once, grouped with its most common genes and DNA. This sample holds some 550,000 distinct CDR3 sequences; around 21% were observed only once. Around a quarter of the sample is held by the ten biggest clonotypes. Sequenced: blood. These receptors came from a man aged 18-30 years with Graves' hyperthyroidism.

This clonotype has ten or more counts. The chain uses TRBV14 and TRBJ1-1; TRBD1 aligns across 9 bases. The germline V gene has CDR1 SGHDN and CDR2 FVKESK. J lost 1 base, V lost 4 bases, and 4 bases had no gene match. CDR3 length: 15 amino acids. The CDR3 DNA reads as TGTGCCAGCAGCCGGCGGACAGGGGCGAACACTGAAGCTTTCTTT. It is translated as CASSRRTGANTEAFF.

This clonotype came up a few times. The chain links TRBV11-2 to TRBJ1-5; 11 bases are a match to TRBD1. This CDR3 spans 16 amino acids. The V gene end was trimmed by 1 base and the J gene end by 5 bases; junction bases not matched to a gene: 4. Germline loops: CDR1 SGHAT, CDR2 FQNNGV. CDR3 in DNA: TGTGCCAGCAGCTTAGTAGGGACAGGGGGGGATCAGCCCCAGCATTTT. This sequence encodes CASSLVGTGGDQPQHF.

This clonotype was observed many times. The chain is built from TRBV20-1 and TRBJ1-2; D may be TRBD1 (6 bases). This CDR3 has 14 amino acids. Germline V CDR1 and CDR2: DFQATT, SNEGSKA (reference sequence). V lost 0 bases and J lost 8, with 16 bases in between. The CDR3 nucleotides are TGCAGTGCTAGAGATTCCGGGGGGCTGCGGGGCTACACCTTC. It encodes CSARDSGGLRGYTF.

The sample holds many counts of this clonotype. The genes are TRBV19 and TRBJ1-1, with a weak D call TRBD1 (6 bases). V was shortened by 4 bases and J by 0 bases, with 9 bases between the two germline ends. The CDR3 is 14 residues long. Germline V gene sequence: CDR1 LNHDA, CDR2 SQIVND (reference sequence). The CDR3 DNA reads TGTGCCAGTAGTAAGGACAGCATGAACACTGAAGCTTTCTTT. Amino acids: CASSKDSMNTEAFF.

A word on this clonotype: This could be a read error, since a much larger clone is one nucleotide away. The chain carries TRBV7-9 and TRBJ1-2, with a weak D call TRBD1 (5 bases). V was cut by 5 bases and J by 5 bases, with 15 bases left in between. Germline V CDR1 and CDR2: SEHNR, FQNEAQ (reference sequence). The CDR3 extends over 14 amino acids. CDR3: CASSRGHGAYGYTF. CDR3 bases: TGTGCCAGCAGCCGCGGACATGGGGCGTATGGCTACACCTTC.

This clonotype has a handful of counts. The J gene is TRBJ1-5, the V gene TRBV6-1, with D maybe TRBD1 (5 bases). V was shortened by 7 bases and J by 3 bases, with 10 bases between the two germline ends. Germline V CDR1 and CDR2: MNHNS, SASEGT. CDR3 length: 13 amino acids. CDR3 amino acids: CASTPGNNQPQHF. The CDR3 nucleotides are TGTGCCAGCACCCCAGGGAACAATCAGCCCCAGCATTTT.